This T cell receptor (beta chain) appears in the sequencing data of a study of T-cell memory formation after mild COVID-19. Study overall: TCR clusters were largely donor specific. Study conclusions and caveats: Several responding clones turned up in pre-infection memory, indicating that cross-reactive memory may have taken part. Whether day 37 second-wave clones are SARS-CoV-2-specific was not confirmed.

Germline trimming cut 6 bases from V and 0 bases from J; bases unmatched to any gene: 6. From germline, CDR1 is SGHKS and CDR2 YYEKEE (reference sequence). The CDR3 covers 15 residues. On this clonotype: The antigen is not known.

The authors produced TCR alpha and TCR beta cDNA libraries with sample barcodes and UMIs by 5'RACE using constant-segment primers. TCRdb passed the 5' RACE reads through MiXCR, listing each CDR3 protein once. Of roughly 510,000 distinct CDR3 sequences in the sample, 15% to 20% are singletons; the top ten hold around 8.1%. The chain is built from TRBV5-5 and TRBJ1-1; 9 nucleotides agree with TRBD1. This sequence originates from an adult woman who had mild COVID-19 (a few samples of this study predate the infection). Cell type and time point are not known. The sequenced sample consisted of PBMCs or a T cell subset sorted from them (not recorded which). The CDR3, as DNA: TGTGCCAGCACATGGGGACAGGGCGTGAACACTGAAGCTTTCTTT. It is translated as CASTWGQGVNTEAFF.